These T cell receptor beta chains were read from a single sample in a study of T cells after yellow fever vaccination. TCRdb redid the calling of the 5' RACE reads with MiXCR, one entry per CDR3 protein. The sample holds 610,000 or so distinct CDR3 sequences, more than 9% seen once. This specimen was PBMCs, taken on the day of the yellow fever booster vaccination. The source of these receptors is a young man who received the YFV17D yellow fever vaccine. Each CDR3 is given with its conserved first and last residue. D genes are given only for firm matches. Rows may omit the clone size; those that give it use once, few, many or a size class.

abundance | j_gene | d_gene | v_gene | CDR3aa | CDR3nt
NA | TRBJ2-2 | NA | TRBV6-1 | CASRDNPGTGELFF | TGTGCCAGCAGGGACAATCCTGGGACCGGGGAGCTGTTTTTT
NA | TRBJ2-1 | TRBD2 | TRBV2 | CASTIPPSGSLNEQFF | TGTGCCAGCACTATCCCCCCCAGCGGGAGCCTCAATGAGCAGTTCTTC
few | TRBJ2-5 | TRBD2 | TRBV30 | CAKGEAGSQETQYF | TGTGCCAAAGGAGAAGCGGGAAGCCAAGAGACCCAGTACTTC
few | TRBJ2-1 | NA | TRBV20-1 | CSAETGSGEQFF | TGCAGTGCTGAAACAGGGAGCGGTGAGCAGTTCTTC
few | TRBJ2-5 | TRBD2 | TRBV4-3 | CASSQGGGARGETQYF | TGCGCCAGCAGCCAAGGGGGAGGGGCCCGAGGAGAGACCCAGTACTTC
NA | TRBJ2-3 | NA | TRBV28 | CASSLEPNRYF | TGTGCCAGCAGTTTAGAACCAAATCGGTATTTT
NA | TRBJ2-5 | NA | TRBV6-1 | CASSNRRLQETQYF | TGTGCCAGCAGTAATAGAAGACTCCAAGAGACCCAGTACTTC
many | TRBJ2-7 | NA | TRBV6-1 | CASSSIIGVTYEQYF | TGTGCCAGCAGCTCTATTATCGGGGTGACCTACGAGCAGTACTTC
NA | TRBJ2-1 | TRBD2 | TRBV5-1 | CASSMGTSGRESPEQFF | TGCGCCAGCAGCATGGGGACTAGCGGGAGGGAGTCCCCTGAGCAGTTCTTC
few | TRBJ2-7 | NA | TRBV5-1 | CASRLEGSRREQYF | TGCGCCAGCAGACTCGAGGGAAGTCGTCGGGAGCAGTACTTC
few | TRBJ2-5 | NA | TRBV19 | CASGEQAKETQYF | TGTGCCAGTGGGGAGCAGGCCAAAGAGACCCAGTACTTC
many | TRBJ1-2 | NA | TRBV5-5 | CASSQEGNYGYTF | TGTGCCAGCAGCCAGGAAGGGAACTATGGCTACACCTTC
NA | TRBJ2-7 | NA | TRBV30 | CAWSKRGIGEQYF | TGTGCCTGGAGTAAACGCGGGATTGGCGAGCAGTACTTC
few | TRBJ2-4 | NA | TRBV7-2 | CASSLQGKIQYF | TGTGCCAGCAGCTTGCAGGGTAAAATTCAGTACTTC
few | TRBJ2-7 | NA | TRBV7-2 | CASSLVFERLTYEQYF | TGTGCCAGCAGCTTAGTTTTCGAACGGCTTACCTACGAGCAGTACTTC
NA | TRBJ2-1 | TRBD2 | TRBV7-2 | CASSPFGAGALNEQFF | TGTGCCAGCAGCCCTTTTGGAGCGGGAGCCCTCAATGAGCAGTTCTTC
few | TRBJ2-1 | TRBD2 | TRBV19 | CASSELAGPSGQFF | TGTGCCAGTAGTGAACTAGCGGGGCCCTCAGGTCAGTTCTTC
NA | TRBJ2-7 | NA | TRBV20-1 | CSARDTLVGEQYF | TGCAGTGCTAGAGATACCCTAGTCGGCGAGCAGTACTTC
NA | TRBJ2-1 | NA | TRBV6-1 | CASSPVWGSTNEQFF | TGTGCCAGCAGTCCGGTTTGGGGGTCAACGAATGAGCAGTTCTTC
many | TRBJ2-5 | NA | TRBV11-2 | CASSLVGQTRRIQETQYF | TGTGCCAGCAGCTTAGTGGGACAGACTAGGAGGATCCAAGAGACCCAGTACTTC